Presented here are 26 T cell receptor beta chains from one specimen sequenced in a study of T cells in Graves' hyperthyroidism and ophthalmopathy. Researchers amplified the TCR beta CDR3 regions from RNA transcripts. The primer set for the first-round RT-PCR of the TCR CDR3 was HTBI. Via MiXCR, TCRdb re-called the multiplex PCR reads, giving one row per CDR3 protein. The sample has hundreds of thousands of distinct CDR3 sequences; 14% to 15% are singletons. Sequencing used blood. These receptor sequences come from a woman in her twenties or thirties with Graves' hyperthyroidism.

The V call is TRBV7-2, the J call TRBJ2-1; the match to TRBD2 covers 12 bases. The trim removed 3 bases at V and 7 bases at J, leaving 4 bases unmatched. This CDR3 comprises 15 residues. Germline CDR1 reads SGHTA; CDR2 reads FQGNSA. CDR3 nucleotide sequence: TGTGCCAGCAGCTTGACTAGCGGGAGTATTAATGAGCAGTTCTTC. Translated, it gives CASSLTSGSINEQFF.

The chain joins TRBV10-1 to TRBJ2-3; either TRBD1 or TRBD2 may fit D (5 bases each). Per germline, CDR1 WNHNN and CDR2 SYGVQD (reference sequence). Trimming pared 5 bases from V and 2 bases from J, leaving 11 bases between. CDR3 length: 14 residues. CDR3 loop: CASSRDGTTDTQYF. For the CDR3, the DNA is TGCGCCAGCAGTCGGGACGGGACCACAGATACGCAGTATTTT.

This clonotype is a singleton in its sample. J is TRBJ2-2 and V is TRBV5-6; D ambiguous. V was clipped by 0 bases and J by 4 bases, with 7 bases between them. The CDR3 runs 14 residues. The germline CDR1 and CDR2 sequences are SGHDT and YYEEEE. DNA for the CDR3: TGTGCCAGCAGCTTGGCGCAGGCCACCGGGGAGCTGTTTTTT. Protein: CASSLAQATGELFF.

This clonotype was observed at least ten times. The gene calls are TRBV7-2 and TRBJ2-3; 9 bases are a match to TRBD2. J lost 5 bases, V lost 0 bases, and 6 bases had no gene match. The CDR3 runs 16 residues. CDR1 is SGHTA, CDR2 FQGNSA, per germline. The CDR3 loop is CASSLAREGRRDTQYF. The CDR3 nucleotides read TGTGCCAGCAGCTTAGCGCGGGAGGGCCGTAGAGATACGCAGTATTTT.

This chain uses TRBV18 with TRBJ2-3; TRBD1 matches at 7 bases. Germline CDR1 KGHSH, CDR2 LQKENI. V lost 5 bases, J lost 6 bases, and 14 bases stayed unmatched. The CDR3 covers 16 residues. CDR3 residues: CASSSTGARSADTQYF. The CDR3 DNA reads TGTGCCAGCTCATCTACAGGGGCCCGAAGTGCCGATACGCAGTATTTT.

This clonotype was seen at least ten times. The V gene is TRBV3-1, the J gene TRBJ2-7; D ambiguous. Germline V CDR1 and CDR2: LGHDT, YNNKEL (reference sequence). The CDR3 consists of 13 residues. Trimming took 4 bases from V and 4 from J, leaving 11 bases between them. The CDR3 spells CASSPTAWYEQYF. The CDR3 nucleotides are TGTGCCAGCAGCCCCACCGCGTGGTACGAGCAGTACTTC.

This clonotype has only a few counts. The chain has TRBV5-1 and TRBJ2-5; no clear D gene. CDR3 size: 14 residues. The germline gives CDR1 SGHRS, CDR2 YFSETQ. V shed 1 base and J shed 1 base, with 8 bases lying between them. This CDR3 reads CASSLLAFQETQYF. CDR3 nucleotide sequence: TGCGCCAGCAGCTTGCTGGCTTTCCAAGAGACCCAGTACTTC.

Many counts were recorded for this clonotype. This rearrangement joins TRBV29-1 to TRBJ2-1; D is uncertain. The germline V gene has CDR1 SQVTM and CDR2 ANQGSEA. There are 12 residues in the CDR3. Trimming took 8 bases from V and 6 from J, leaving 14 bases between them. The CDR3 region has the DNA TGCAGCTCCAGCACCCTTTTCAATGAGCAGTTCTTC. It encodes CSSSTLFNEQFF.

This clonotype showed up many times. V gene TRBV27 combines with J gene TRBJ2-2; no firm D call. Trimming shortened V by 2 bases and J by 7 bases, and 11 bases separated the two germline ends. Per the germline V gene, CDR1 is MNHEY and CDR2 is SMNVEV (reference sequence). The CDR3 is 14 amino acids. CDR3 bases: TGTGCCAGCAGTTTAGAACCAGGTTACGGGGAGCTGTTTTTT. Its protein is CASSLEPGYGELFF.

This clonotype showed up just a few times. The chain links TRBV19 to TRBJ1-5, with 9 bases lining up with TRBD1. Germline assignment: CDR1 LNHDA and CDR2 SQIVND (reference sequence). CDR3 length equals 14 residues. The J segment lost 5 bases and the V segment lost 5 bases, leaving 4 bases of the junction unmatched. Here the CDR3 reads CASSRGQGYQPQHF. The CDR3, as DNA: TGTGCCAGTAGTCGGGGACAGGGTTATCAGCCCCAGCATTTT.

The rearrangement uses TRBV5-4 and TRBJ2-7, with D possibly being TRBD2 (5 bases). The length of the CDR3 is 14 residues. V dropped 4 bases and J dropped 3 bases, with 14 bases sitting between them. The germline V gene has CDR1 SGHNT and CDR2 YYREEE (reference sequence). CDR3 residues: CASSDEPGDYEQYF. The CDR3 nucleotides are TGTGCCAGCAGCGACGAGCCCGGGGACTACGAGCAGTACTTC. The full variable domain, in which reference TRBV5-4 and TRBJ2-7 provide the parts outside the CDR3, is ETGVTQSPTHLIKTRGQQVTLRCSSQSGHNTVSWYQQALGQGPQFIFQYYREEENGRGNFPPRFSGLQFPNYSSELNVNALELDDSALYLCASSDEPGDYEQYFGPGTRLTVT.

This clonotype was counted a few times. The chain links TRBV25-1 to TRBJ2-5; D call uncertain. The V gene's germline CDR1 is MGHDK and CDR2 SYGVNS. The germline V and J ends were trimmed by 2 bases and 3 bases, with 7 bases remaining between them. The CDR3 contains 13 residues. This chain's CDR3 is CASSEGQKETQYF. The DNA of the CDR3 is TGTGCCAGCAGTGAAGGTCAGAAAGAGACCCAGTACTTC. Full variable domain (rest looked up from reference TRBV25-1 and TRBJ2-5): EADIYQTPRYLVIGTGKKITLECSQTMGHDKMYWYQQDPGMELHLIHYSYGVNSTEKGDLSSESTVSRIRTEHFPLTLESARPSHTSQYLCASSEGQKETQYFGPGTRLLVL.

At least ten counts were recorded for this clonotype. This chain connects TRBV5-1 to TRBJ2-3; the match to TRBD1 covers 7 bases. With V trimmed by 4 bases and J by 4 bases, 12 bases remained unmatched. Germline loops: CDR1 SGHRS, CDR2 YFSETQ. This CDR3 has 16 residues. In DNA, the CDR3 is TGCGCCAGCAGCCGATTTTCCACAGGGGCGGCAGATACGCAGTATTTT. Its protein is CASSRFSTGAADTQYF.

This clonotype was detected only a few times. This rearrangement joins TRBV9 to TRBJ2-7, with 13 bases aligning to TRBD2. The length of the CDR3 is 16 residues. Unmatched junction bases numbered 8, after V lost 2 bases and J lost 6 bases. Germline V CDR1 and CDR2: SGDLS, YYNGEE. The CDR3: CASSVGLAGDGGEQYF. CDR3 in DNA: TGTGCCAGCAGCGTCGGACTAGCGGGAGATGGGGGCGAGCAGTACTTC. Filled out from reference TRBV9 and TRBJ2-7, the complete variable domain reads DSGVTQTPKHLITATGQRVTLRCSPRSGDLSVYWYQQSLDQGLQFLIQYYNGEERAKGNILERFSAQQFPDLHSELNLSSLELGDSALYFCASSVGLAGDGGEQYFGPGTRLTVT.

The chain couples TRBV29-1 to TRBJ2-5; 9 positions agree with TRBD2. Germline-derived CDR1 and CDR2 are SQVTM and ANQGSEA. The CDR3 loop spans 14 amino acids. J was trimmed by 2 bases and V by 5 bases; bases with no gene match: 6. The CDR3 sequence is CSVFGLASQETQYF. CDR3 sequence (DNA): TGCAGCGTTTTTGGACTAGCGTCTCAAGAGACCCAGTACTTC.

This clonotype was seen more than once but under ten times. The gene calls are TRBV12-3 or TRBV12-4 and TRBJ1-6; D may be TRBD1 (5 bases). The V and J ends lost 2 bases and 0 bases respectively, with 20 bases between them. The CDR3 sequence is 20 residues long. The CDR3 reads CASSLLWGGRRSSYNSPLHF. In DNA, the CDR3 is TGTGCCAGCAGTTTATTGTGGGGGGGACGAAGGAGCTCCTATAATTCACCCCTCCACTTT.

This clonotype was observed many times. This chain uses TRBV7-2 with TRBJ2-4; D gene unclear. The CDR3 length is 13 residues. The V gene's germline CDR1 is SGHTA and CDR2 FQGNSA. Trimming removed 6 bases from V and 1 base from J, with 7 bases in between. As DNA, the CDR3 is TGTGCCAGCAGTTTGACGGCCAAAAACATTCAGTACTTC. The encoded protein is CASSLTAKNIQYF.

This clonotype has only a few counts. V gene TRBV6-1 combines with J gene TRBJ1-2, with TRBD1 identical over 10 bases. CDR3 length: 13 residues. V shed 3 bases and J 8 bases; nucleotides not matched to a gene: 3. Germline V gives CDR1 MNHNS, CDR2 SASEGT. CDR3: CASSETGGGGYTF. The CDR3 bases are TGTGCCAGCAGTGAGACAGGGGGCGGAGGCTACACCTTC.

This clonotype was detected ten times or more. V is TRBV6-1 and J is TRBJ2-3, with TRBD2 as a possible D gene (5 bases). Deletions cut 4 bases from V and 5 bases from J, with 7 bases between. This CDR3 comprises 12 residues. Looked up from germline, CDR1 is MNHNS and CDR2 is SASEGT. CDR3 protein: CASSGAGDTQYF. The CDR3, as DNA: TGTGCCAGCAGTGGGGCGGGAGATACGCAGTATTTT.

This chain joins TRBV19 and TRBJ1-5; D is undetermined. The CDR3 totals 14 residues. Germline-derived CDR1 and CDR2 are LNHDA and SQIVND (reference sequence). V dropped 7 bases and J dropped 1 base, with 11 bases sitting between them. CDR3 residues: CASNGGKSNQPQHF. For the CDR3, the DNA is TGTGCCAGTAATGGAGGGAAGAGCAATCAGCCCCAGCATTTT.

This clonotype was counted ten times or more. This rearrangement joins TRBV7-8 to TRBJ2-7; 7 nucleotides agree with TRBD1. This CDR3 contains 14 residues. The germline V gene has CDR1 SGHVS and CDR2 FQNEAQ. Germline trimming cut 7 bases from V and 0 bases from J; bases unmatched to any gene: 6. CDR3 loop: CASTIAGGSYEQYF. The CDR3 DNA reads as TGTGCCAGCACCATAGCAGGGGGCTCCTACGAGCAGTACTTC.

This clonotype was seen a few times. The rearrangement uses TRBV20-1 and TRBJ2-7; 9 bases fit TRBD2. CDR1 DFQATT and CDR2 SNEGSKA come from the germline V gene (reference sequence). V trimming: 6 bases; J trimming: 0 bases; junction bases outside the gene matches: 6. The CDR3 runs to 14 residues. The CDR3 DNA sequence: TGCAGTGCAAGACTAGCGGCTACCTCCTACGAGCAGTACTTC. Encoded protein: CSARLAATSYEQYF.

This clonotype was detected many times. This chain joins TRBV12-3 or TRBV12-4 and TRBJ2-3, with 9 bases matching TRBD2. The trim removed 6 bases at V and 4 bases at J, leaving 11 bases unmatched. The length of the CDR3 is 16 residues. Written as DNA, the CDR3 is TGTGCCAGCAGCCGAAATATAGCGGGAGACGCAGATACGCAGTATTTT. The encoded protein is CASSRNIAGDADTQYF.

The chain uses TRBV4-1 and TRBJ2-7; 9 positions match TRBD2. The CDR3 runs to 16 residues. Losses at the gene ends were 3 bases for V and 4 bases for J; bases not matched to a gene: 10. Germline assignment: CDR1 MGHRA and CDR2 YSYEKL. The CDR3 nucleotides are TGCGCCAGCAGCCACACGACCGGGACTAGCAGATACGAGCAGTACTTC. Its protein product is CASSHTTGTSRYEQYF.

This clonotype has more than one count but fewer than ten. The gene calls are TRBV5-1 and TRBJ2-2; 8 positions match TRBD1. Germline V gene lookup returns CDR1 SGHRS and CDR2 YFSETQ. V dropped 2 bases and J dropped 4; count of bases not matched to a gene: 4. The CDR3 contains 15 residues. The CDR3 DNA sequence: TGCGCCAGCAGCTTCGACACAGGGGGCACCGGGGAGCTGTTTTTT. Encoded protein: CASSFDTGGTGELFF.

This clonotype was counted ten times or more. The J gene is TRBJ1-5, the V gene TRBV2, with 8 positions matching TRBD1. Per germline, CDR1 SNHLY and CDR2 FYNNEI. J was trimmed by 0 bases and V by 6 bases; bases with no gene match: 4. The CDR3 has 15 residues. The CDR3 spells CASRRDRNSNQPQHF. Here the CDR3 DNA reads TGTGCCAGCAGACGGGACAGGAATAGCAATCAGCCCCAGCATTTT.